This T cell receptor (beta chain) was documented in a study of cytomegalovirus exposure and HLA in healthy donors. The PCR contained 60 Vbeta and 13 Jbeta primers. Sequencing was performed with immunoSEQ multiplex PCR; in TCRdb, only in-frame clones are kept and a portion is missing. This sample carries about 190,000 clones, approximately 78% of them seen once, and the ten largest clones take 13% to 15%. The CDR3 runs 13 residues. Germline CDR1 MDHEN, CDR2 SYDVKM. V shed 8 bases and J shed 4 bases, with 14 bases lying between them. The TCR originated in a woman aged 25 to 39 in good health and CMV-seropositive. The chain recombines TRBV28 with TRBJ1-2, with D possibly matching TRBD1 (5 bases). Material for sequencing was PBMCs. The CDR3 spells CASSEQGPYGYTF. The DNA for the CDR3 is TGTGCCAGCTCAGAGCAGGGCCCCTATGGCTACACCTTC.